Below are 8 T cell receptor beta chains sequenced from a single sample in a study of OX40 agonist ivuxolimab in advanced cancers. The repertoire was sequenced with immunoSEQ multiplex PCR; TCRdb's copy has only in-frame clones and lacks some. The table shows around 80,000 clones, with more than 75% occurring only once. The sample here was CD4+ or CD8+ T cells sorted from blood, taken in a trial of the OX40 agonist ivuxolimab. Every receptor here comes from an adult with an advanced solid tumor such as melanoma, head and neck, liver or kidney cancer.

V gene TRBV5-1 combines with J gene TRBJ2-1, with D maybe TRBD2 (5 bases). The V and J ends lost 4 bases and 3 bases respectively, with 14 bases between them. The V gene's germline CDR1 is SGHRS and CDR2 YFSETQ. The CDR3 sequence is 15 residues long. The CDR3 spells CASSEGSADYNEQFF. The CDR3 coding sequence is TGCGCCAGCAGCGAGGGTAGCGCCGACTACAATGAGCAGTTCTTC.

This sequence joins TRBV7-2 and TRBJ1-1; D is ambiguous. CDR1 and CDR2 from the germline V gene are SGHTA and FQGNSA. The CDR3 sequence is 14 residues long. V was shortened by 5 bases and J by 0 bases, with 10 bases between the two germline ends. The DNA for the CDR3 is TGTGCCAGCAGCCCCCGGATGATGAACACTGAAGCTTTCTTT. It yields the protein CASSPRMMNTEAFF.

CDR3: CAISGGTWTEAFF. The CDR3 bases are TGTGCCATCAGTGGGGGTACTTGGACTGAAGCTTTCTTT. The chain carries TRBV10-3 and TRBJ1-1, with D hard to call. The CDR3 covers 13 residues. CDR1 ENHRY and CDR2 SYGVKD come from the germline V gene. Trimming left V 4 bases short and J 5 bases short, with 11 bases between.

This clone was picked up a small number of times. The J gene is TRBJ1-1, the V gene TRBV15; TRBD1 is a possible D gene (6 bases). V shed 0 bases and J shed 7 bases, with 12 bases lying between them. The CDR3 covers 14 residues. Germline V gene sequence: CDR1 LNHNV, CDR2 YYDKDF (reference sequence). The CDR3 DNA reads as TGTGCCACCAGCAGAGATCGACAGGCCGGTGAAGCTTTCTTT. It codes for CATSRDRQAGEAFF.

As to this clone: The sample contains more than one DNA sequence encoding this CDR3. This chain's CDR3 is CASSLGQDQETQYF. The CDR3 region has the DNA TGCGCCAGCAGCCTAGGACAGGACCAAGAGACCCAGTACTTC. The chain joins TRBV5-1 to TRBJ2-5; 7 positions match TRBD1. With 4 bases clipped from V and 0 bases from J, the junction kept 3 bases outside the gene matches. In germline, CDR1 is SGHRS, CDR2 YFSETQ. The CDR3 length is 14 residues.

This chain uses TRBV19 with TRBJ1-1; the match to TRBD1 covers 9 bases. The germline CDR1 and CDR2 sequences are LNHDA and SQIVND (reference sequence). The CDR3 has 14 amino acids. V dropped 7 bases and J dropped 4; count of bases not matched to a gene: 7. Here the CDR3 reads CASMLGQGGTEAFF. The CDR3 DNA follows: TGTGCCAGTATGCTGGGACAGGGCGGCACTGAAGCTTTCTTT.

V is TRBV10-3 and J is TRBJ2-7; D is ambiguous. The germline V and J ends were trimmed by 2 bases and 6 bases, with 8 bases remaining between them. The CDR3 extends over 12 amino acids. The germline CDR1 and CDR2 sequences are ENHRY and SYGVKD. CDR3 protein: CAISENGSEQYV. DNA for the CDR3: TGTGCCATCAGTGAGAATGGCAGCGAGCAGTACGTC.

The chain carries TRBV10-3 and TRBJ2-3; the D is unclear. Germline CDR1 and CDR2: ENHRY and SYGVKD. V was cut by 0 bases and J by 6 bases, with 10 bases left in between. The CDR3 covers 14 residues. The CDR3 is CAISESGSPDTQYF. The CDR3, as DNA: TGTGCCATCAGTGAGTCGGGGTCCCCGGATACGCAGTATTTT.